These 10 T cell receptor beta chains were all obtained from the same sample, sequenced in a study of blood T cell repertoires in COVID-19. The protocol was immunoSEQ multiplex PCR, while the TCRdb copy is restricted to in-frame clones and leaves out a portion. Of 150,000 to 200,000 clones in the sample, 80% to 90% were seen once. Sequenced input: peripheral blood. The receptors come from a man aged 45 to 65 with active or convalescent COVID-19.

V is TRBV29-1 and J is TRBJ2-7; the match to TRBD1 covers 9 bases. From germline, CDR1 is SQVTM and CDR2 ANQGSEA. V shed 7 bases and J 2 bases; nucleotides not matched to a gene: 12. The CDR3 totals 15 residues. The CDR3 DNA reads as TGCAGCGCCGTCAATCGGGACAGGGTGGCCTACGAGCAGTACTTC. Its translation is CSAVNRDRVAYEQYF.

This sequence joins TRBV12-3 or TRBV12-4 and TRBJ1-5; D is unclear. V was pared by 5 bases and J by 5 bases, with 10 bases between. This CDR3 region has 13 residues. In DNA form, the CDR3 reads TGTGCCAGCAGTACTACTACTCATCAGCCCCAGCATTTT. Its translation is CASSTTTHQPQHF.

The CDR3 reads CASSPTGSYGYTF. The CDR3 bases are TGTGCCAGCTCACCGACAGGGAGCTATGGCTACACCTTC. The chain is built from TRBV18 and TRBJ1-2; TRBD1 matches at 7 bases. This CDR3 spans 13 amino acids. V shed 3 bases, J shed 4 bases, and the junction held 2 bases outside the gene matches. Germline V lookup: CDR1 KGHSH, CDR2 LQKENI. Filled out from reference TRBV18 and TRBJ1-2, the complete variable domain reads NAGVMQNPRHLVRRRGQEARLRCSPMKGHSHVYWYRQLPEEGLKFMVYLQKENIIDESGMPKERFSAEFPKEGPSILRIQQVVRGDSAAYFCASSPTGSYGYTFGSGTRLTVV.

The chain has TRBV4-2 and TRBJ2-4; TRBD1 aligns across 8 bases. With V trimmed by 0 bases and J by 3 bases, 7 bases remained unmatched. The V gene's germline CDR1 is LGHNA and CDR2 YNFKEQ. CDR3 length: 17 amino acids. Here the CDR3 reads CASSQEVTGGGKNIQYF. In DNA, the CDR3 is TGTGCCAGCAGCCAAGAGGTTACAGGGGGTGGCAAAAACATTCAGTACTTC.

This clone came up a few times. The V and J genes are TRBV6-5 and TRBJ2-5; a possible D gene is TRBD2 (7 bases). CDR3 length: 15 amino acids. Trimming took off 2 bases at V and 4 bases at J, with 14 bases between the two ends. Germline lookup yields CDR1 MNHEY and CDR2 SVGAGI. The CDR3: CASSYGEGGGETQYF. In DNA, the CDR3 is TGTGCCAGCAGTTACGGGGAAGGGGGGGGAGAGACCCAGTACTTC.

This sequence joins TRBV19 and TRBJ2-6; D possibly corresponds to TRBD2 (6 bases). This CDR3 region has 16 residues. Trimming removed 3 bases at V and 3 bases at J, with 12 bases between. Germline V gives CDR1 LNHDA, CDR2 SQIVND (reference sequence). The CDR3 coding sequence is TGTGCCAGTAGTATGGCGGAGGGGTTTGGGGCCAACGTCCTGACTTTC. It yields the protein CASSMAEGFGANVLTF.

This sequence joins TRBV7-9 and TRBJ2-1, with 9 bases lining up with TRBD2. Germline assignment: CDR1 SEHNR and CDR2 FQNEAQ (reference sequence). The V and J ends lost 5 bases and 3 bases, in that order; junction bases with no gene match: 14. The CDR3 totals 18 residues. The CDR3 region has the DNA TGTGCCAGCAGCCAAGCAACCGTAGCGGGAGTGATCTACAATGAGCAGTTCTTC. This codes for CASSQATVAGVIYNEQFF. Together with reference TRBV7-9 and TRBJ2-1, the CDR3 gives the full variable domain: DTGVSQNPRHKITKRGQNVTFRCDPISEHNRLYWYRQTLGQGPEFLTYFQNEAQLEKSRLLSDRFSAERPKGSFSTLEIQRTEQGDSAMYLCASSQATVAGVIYNEQFFGPGTRLTVL.

This clone was counted a few times. V usage is TRBV6-4 and J usage is TRBJ2-4; TRBD2 is a possible D gene (5 bases). Germline CDR1 and CDR2: MRHNA and SNTAGT. This CDR3 has 13 residues. Trimming took off 2 bases at V and 11 bases at J, with 13 bases between the two ends. CDR3 bases: TGTGCCAGCAGTGACGCCAGCGGTGACCTTCAGTACTTC. Its translation is CASSDASGDLQYF.

The chain is built from TRBV15 and TRBJ1-2, with TRBD1 matching 7 bases. V gave up 0 bases and J gave up 8 bases; unmatched junction bases: 6. CDR3 length: 14 amino acids. Germline CDR1 LNHNV, CDR2 YYDKDF (reference sequence). CDR3 nucleotide sequence: TGTGCCACCAGCAGAGATCCGACAGGGCAGGGCTACACCTTC. Protein: CATSRDPTGQGYTF.

The chain recombines TRBV29-1 with TRBJ1-2; D is unresolved. There are 13 residues in the CDR3. Trimming shortened V by 0 bases and J by 2 bases, and 7 bases separated the two germline ends. Germline lookup yields CDR1 SQVTM and CDR2 ANQGSEA. CDR3 amino acids: CSVEESGNYGYTF. The CDR3, as DNA: TGCAGCGTTGAAGAATCGGGGAACTATGGCTACACCTTC. Supplemented by reference TRBV29-1 and TRBJ1-2, the full variable domain reads SAVISQKPSRDICQRGTSLTIQCQVDSQVTMMFWYRQQPGQSLTLIATANQGSEATYESGFVIDKFPISRPNLTFSTLTVSNMSPEDSSIYLCSVEESGNYGYTFGSGTRLTVV.